This passage covers 7 T cell receptor beta chains from one sample sequenced in a study of tumour-infiltrating T cells in Burkitt lymphoma (dated by TCRdb to 2020 to 2021). Library preparation was by the immunoSEQ multiplex PCR assay. As stored in TCRdb, this immuneACCESS dataset retains in-frame rearrangements with V and J assigned. A fraction of the clones does not appear; measured against another copy, unresolved V genes explain less than half of the discrepancy, and the remainder lacks a known reason. This sample has roughly 8,500 clones in its table, and roughly 60% of those were observed once. Roughly 5.1% of the sample lies in the top ten. Sequenced sample: tumor tissue. The receptors derive from a human donor with diffuse large B-cell lymphoma.

For the CDR3, the DNA is TGCGCCAGCAGATTACAGGGGGACTACGAGCAGTACTTC. It codes for CASRLQGDYEQYF. This chain joins TRBV5-1 and TRBJ2-7; 8 bases map to TRBD1. V gave up 5 bases and J gave up 3 bases; unmatched junction bases: 4. Germline CDR1 SGHRS, CDR2 YFSETQ. The CDR3 contains 13 residues.

The chain is built from TRBV10-2 and TRBJ1-3, with 8 bases lining up with TRBD1. The CDR3 has 13 residues. After removal of 9 bases from V and 4 bases from J, the junction contained 5 bases not matched to a gene. Germline V gene sequence: CDR1 WSHSY, CDR2 SAAADI. CDR3 bases: TGCGCCAGTTTAGGACAGGGAGGAAACACCATATATTTT. Translating it yields CASLGQGGNTIYF.

V usage is TRBV2 and J usage is TRBJ1-2; D ambiguous. The germline V and J ends were trimmed by 8 bases and 6 bases, with 1 base remaining between them. The CDR3 is made up of 8 amino acids. Germline lookup yields CDR1 SNHLY and CDR2 FYNNEI. CDR3 sequence (DNA): TGTGCCAGCGATGGCTACACCTTC. Translation gives CASDGYTF. Full variable domain (missing parts from reference TRBV2 and TRBJ1-2): EPEVTQTPSHQVTQMGQEVILRCVPISNHLYFYWYRQILGQKVEFLVSFYNNEISEKSEIFDDQFSVERPDGSNFTLKIRSTKLEDSAMYFCASDGYTFGSGTRLTVV.

V usage is TRBV2 and J usage is TRBJ1-3, with 8 bases that match TRBD1. The junction had 5 bases not matched to a gene; V was cut back by 4 bases and J by 6 bases. The CDR3 contains 14 residues. Germline values: CDR1 SNHLY, CDR2 FYNNEI. The CDR3 DNA sequence: TGTGCCAGCAGTGTAAGGACAGGGTCAAACACCATATATTTT. Its translation: CASSVRTGSNTIYF.

The chain has TRBV30 and TRBJ1-2; no reliable D call. Germline CDR1 is GTSNPN and CDR2 is SVGIG (reference sequence). The V end was cut by 4 bases, the J end by 7 bases, with 19 bases between. The CDR3 runs 14 residues. CDR3 nucleotide sequence: TGTGCCTGGACACAAGAGATAGTACGAGGTGGCTACACCTTC. This gives the protein CAWTQEIVRGGYTF.

CDR3 DNA: TGTGCCAGCAGCACATCCTCGGGAGGGATCGATGGCTACACCTTC. It is translated as CASSTSSGGIDGYTF. This chain joins TRBV28 and TRBJ1-2; D is uncertain. The CDR3 sequence is 15 residues long. The germline V and J ends were trimmed by 6 bases and 6 bases, with 20 bases remaining between them. Germline V lookup: CDR1 MDHEN, CDR2 SYDVKM.

The rearrangement joins TRBV19 to TRBJ2-7, with 8 bases matching TRBD2. The V and J ends lost 6 bases and 2 bases, in that order; junction bases with no gene match: 3. The length of the CDR3 is 13 residues. Germline CDR1 reads LNHDA; CDR2 reads SQIVND (reference sequence). CDR3 sequence reads: CASRGGGPYEQYF. In DNA form, the CDR3 reads TGTGCCAGTAGGGGCGGGGGGCCCTACGAGCAGTACTTC.